Here is one T cell receptor (beta chain) with its context. Its antigen is not identified. This sample is drawn from a study of CXCR3-negative and CXCR3-positive naive CD8 T cells. On the study more broadly: Total TRB output reached 130 million to 150 million reads, about 1.5 +/- 0.3 million per library. Study conclusions and caveats: TRB CDR3 hydrophobicity was greater in CXCR3-positive naive cells than in CXCR3-negative naive cells. Researchers reported similar TRBV-TRBJ usage in naive CXCR3-negative and CXCR3-positive cells, though memory differed.

Germline assignment: CDR1 ENHRY and CDR2 SYGVKD. The length of the CDR3 is 15 residues. The sorting of each CD8+ T cell subset was done in triplicate, at 330,000 or so cells each. CD45RO-CCR7+CD27+CD95- characterized naive CD8+ T cells. 5' RACE with UMI labels generated the TRB cDNA libraries. TCRdb reanalyzed the 5' RACE reads, giving one entry per CDR3 protein sequence and no DNA. The sample spans about 140,000 distinct CDR3 sequences; the ten largest clones claim about 0.37%. The receptor's source is a human donor in good health. Some clones in this sample may be carry-over from other donors' samples. The sequenced sample consisted of naive CXCR3+ CD8+ T cells from blood. Subset denoted: CD45RO-CCR7+CD27+CD95- naive CD8+ T cells expressing CXCR3 (TNR3+). V is TRBV10-3 and J is TRBJ2-3; the TCRdb call, TRBD1, lacks DNA for checking. The chain's CDR3 is CAISGTGGSTDTQYF.